This TCR beta chain was found in a study of Graves' ophthalmopathy and Graves' hyperthyroidism. From RNA, the CDR3 regions of TCR beta chains were amplified and sequenced. The first-round RT-PCR employed HTBI primers together with the Qiagen OneStep RT-PCR kit. A multiplex PCR was then performed as the second round. TCRdb re-called the multiplex PCR reads through MiXCR, storing one row per CDR3 protein. The sample has 220,000 or so distinct CDR3 sequences; 20% to 25% are singletons. General study points: The model reached 70.59% sensitivity and roughly 76% specificity for predicting ophthalmopathy progression.

The table lists this clonotype with many counts. Antigen unknown. The V gene's germline CDR1 is SNHLY and CDR2 FYNNEI. Trimming took 4 bases from V and 2 from J, leaving 12 bases between them. The length of the CDR3 is 14 residues. This receptor was taken from a woman between 50 and 59 years old with Graves' ophthalmopathy. The sequenced material came from peripheral blood. The V call is TRBV2, the J call TRBJ2-7; a possible D gene is TRBD2 (5 bases). The CDR3 region is CASSGQRKTYEQYF. The CDR3 region has the DNA TGTGCCAGCAGTGGGCAGCGGAAAACCTACGAGCAGTACTTC.